This passage covers 21 T cell receptor beta chains from one sample sequenced in a study of vaccination and CD4 T cells after COVID-19. An Oncomine TCR Beta short-read assay was used to sequence the DNA from cultured CD4+ T cells. Each CDR3 protein is one row after TCRdb ran MiXCR on the PCR reads. The data show 20,000 to 30,000 distinct CDR3 sequences, around 42% seen once. The sample's time point: late sampling 161 to 241 days after vaccination in three convalescent patients. The treatment is: roughly nine-day PBMC culture with coronavirus spike peptide pools or control peptides (ViraFEST assay). Their antigens are not known. The sample here was CD4+ T cells from blood, cultured in vitro, taken about 7 months after SARS-CoV-2 vaccination. These receptors all come from a human donor who had recovered from COVID-19.

The V gene is TRBV20-1, the J gene TRBJ2-1; D ambiguous. Between the trimmed V and J ends, which lost 6 bases and 4 bases, there was a span of 13 bases. Germline CDR1 is DFQATT and CDR2 is SNEGSKA (reference sequence). The CDR3 contains 13 residues. The CDR3, as DNA: TGCAGTGCGGGTGGGGTTCCTTACAATGAGCAGTTCTTC. This encodes CSAGGVPYNEQFF.

The rearrangement links TRBV29-1 to TRBJ2-5, with D perhaps matching TRBD2 (5 bases). V was clipped by 1 base and J by 10 bases, with 16 bases between them. The germline V gene has CDR1 SQVTM and CDR2 ANQGSEA. The CDR3 runs to 13 residues. CDR3 sequence (DNA): TGCAGCGTTGAAGTATTTGGCAGTCGGGGCCAGTACTTC. Amino acids: CSVEVFGSRGQYF.

This chain uses TRBV6-1 with TRBJ2-5, with D perhaps matching TRBD1 (6 bases). From germline, CDR1 is MNHNS and CDR2 SASEGT. The CDR3 has 13 amino acids. V lost 8 bases and J lost 1, with 11 bases in between. The CDR3 protein is CASRDRSQETQYF. The CDR3 DNA is TGTGCCAGCCGCGACAGGTCCCAAGAGACCCAGTACTTC.

The chain links TRBV4-2 to TRBJ1-6; weak D call: TRBD1 (5 bases). Germline V gives CDR1 LGHNA, CDR2 YNFKEQ. Trimming removed 0 bases from V and 5 bases from J, with 8 bases in between. This CDR3 region has 15 residues. CDR3 sequence (DNA): TGTGCCAGCAGCCAAGAAGGAGGGGATAATTCACCCCTCCACTTT. It codes for CASSQEGGDNSPLHF.

CDR3 sequence: CASSEAPSGVQETQYF. The CDR3 coding sequence is TGTGCCAGCAGTGAAGCGCCTAGCGGGGTACAAGAGACCCAGTACTTC. This chain links TRBV6-1 with TRBJ2-5; 9 nucleotides line up with TRBD2. Germline V lookup: CDR1 MNHNS, CDR2 SASEGT. V lost 0 bases and J lost 2; bases outside the gene matches: 4. The CDR3 runs to 16 residues.

The V call is TRBV5-4, the J call TRBJ1-1; a possible D gene is TRBD1 (5 bases). This CDR3 comprises 14 residues. CDR1 is SGHNT and CDR2 is YYREEE in the germline V gene (reference sequence). Between the trimmed V and J ends, which lost 5 bases and 5 bases, there was a span of 16 bases. The CDR3 nucleotides are TGTGCCAGCAGGCAAGCAGGGTCGTGGACTGAAGCTTTCTTT. This encodes CASRQAGSWTEAFF.

CDR3 coding DNA: TGTGCCAGCAGCCCCTATATGCGCGGAGGGCGAAGCTACGAGCAGTACTTC. Its protein product is CASSPYMRGGRSYEQYF. This chain connects TRBV5-4 to TRBJ2-7, with D maybe TRBD2 (6 bases). Germline assignment: CDR1 SGHNT and CDR2 YYREEE (reference sequence). This CDR3 has 17 amino acids. V was clipped by 4 bases and J by 3 bases, with 23 bases between them. Complete variable domain (other parts from reference TRBV5-4 and TRBJ2-7): ETGVTQSPTHLIKTRGQQVTLRCSSQSGHNTVSWYQQALGQGPQFIFQYYREEENGRGNFPPRFSGLQFPNYSSELNVNALELDDSALYLCASSPYMRGGRSYEQYFGPGTRLTVT.

This clonotype occurred a few times. The V and J genes are TRBV6-1 and TRBJ2-7; possibly TRBD2 for D (6 bases). Trimming shortened V by 6 bases and J by 3 bases, and 12 bases separated the two germline ends. The CDR3 has 13 residues. Germline V CDR1 and CDR2: MNHNS, SASEGT. DNA of the CDR3: TGTGCCAGCAGCCGGGAGCAGGGCTACGAGCAGTACTTC. Translating it yields CASSREQGYEQYF.

This chain links TRBV6-1 with TRBJ2-7; 7 bases align to TRBD1. The CDR3 is 11 amino acids. J gave up 8 bases and V 5 bases, and 3 bases lay outside the gene matches. Per the germline V gene, CDR1 is MNHNS and CDR2 is SASEGT. The CDR3 sequence is CASSKQGKQYF. The DNA for the CDR3 is TGTGCCAGCAGTAAACAGGGGAAGCAGTACTTC.

V is TRBV15 and J is TRBJ2-7; possible D gene TRBD1, 6 bases. CDR3 length equals 17 residues. V lost 0 bases and J lost 4, with 19 bases in between. Looked up from germline, CDR1 is LNHNV and CDR2 is YYDKDF (reference sequence). The CDR3 sequence is CATSRDYQGLSSYEQYF. CDR3 sequence (DNA): TGTGCCACCAGCAGAGATTATCAGGGGTTATCGTCTTACGAGCAGTACTTC.

In this sample, this clonotype turned up a few times. V is TRBV11-3 and J is TRBJ2-1; maybe TRBD1 (6 bases). V dropped 3 bases and J dropped 4 bases, with 16 bases sitting between them. There are 16 residues in the CDR3. The germline V gene has CDR1 SGHNT and CDR2 YENEEA. This CDR3 reads CASSFQGSSGYNEQFF. CDR3 nucleotides: TGTGCCAGCAGCTTCCAGGGGTCTTCGGGGTACAATGAGCAGTTCTTC.

The V gene is TRBV20-1, the J gene TRBJ1-2, with D hard to call. V was shortened by 3 bases and J by 8 bases, with 16 bases between the two germline ends. The CDR3 contains 13 residues. Germline assignment: CDR1 DFQATT and CDR2 SNEGSKA (reference sequence). DNA of the CDR3: TGCAGTGCTAGTTTGGAGGGAGGTATAGGCTACACCTTC. Translating gives CSASLEGGIGYTF.

V usage is TRBV20-1 and J usage is TRBJ2-7, with D unresolved. Per the germline V gene, CDR1 is DFQATT and CDR2 is SNEGSKA (reference sequence). The V and J ends lost 6 bases and 4 bases respectively, with 13 bases between them. CDR3 length: 12 residues. This chain's CDR3 is CSAPPSPYEQYF. The DNA for the CDR3 is TGCAGTGCCCCCCCCTCACCTTACGAGCAGTACTTC.

Regarding this clonotype: The germline gene is not matched at one end of the junction; a read error may be the cause. The chain recombines TRBV28 with TRBJ2-6, with D perhaps TRBD1 or TRBD2 (5 bases each). This CDR3 is built from 15 residues. Germline CDR1 and CDR2: MDHEN and SYDVKM. CDR3 DNA sequence: TGCGCCAGCAGTTTACGAGGGGATGGGGCCAACGTCCTGACTTTC. Amino acids: CASSLRGDGANVLTF.

This chain connects TRBV24-1 to TRBJ2-7, with D perhaps being TRBD1 or TRBD2 (6 bases each). The length of the CDR3 is 13 residues. V was clipped by 4 bases and J by 4 bases, with 10 bases between them. Germline V gene lookup returns CDR1 KGHDR and CDR2 SFDVKD. The CDR3 is CATSEGGFYEQYF. The CDR3 DNA is TGTGCCACCAGTGAGGGGGGCTTTTACGAGCAGTACTTC.

This chain connects TRBV15 to TRBJ2-3; 12 nucleotides line up with TRBD2. Germline lookup yields CDR1 LNHNV and CDR2 YYDKDF (reference sequence). This CDR3 has 18 residues. V lost 5 bases and J lost 4; bases outside the gene matches: 13. The CDR3 region is CATSRRLAGEGVPDTQYF. For the CDR3, the DNA is TGTGCCACCAGCCGAAGACTAGCGGGAGAAGGAGTCCCAGATACGCAGTATTTT.

The chain links TRBV20-1 to TRBJ2-5; D not resolved. Trimming shortened V by 4 bases and J by 1 base, and 16 bases separated the two germline ends. From germline, CDR1 is DFQATT and CDR2 SNEGSKA (reference sequence). This CDR3 is built from 15 residues. This chain's CDR3 is CSAKRSAIFQETQYF. CDR3 DNA: TGCAGTGCTAAGAGGTCGGCAATCTTCCAAGAGACCCAGTACTTC.

The chain couples TRBV28 to TRBJ1-1; 8 nucleotides match TRBD1. CDR1 is MDHEN and CDR2 is SYDVKM in the germline V gene. This CDR3 spans 15 amino acids. Trimming cost V 6 bases and J 5 bases; bases outside gene matches: 11. The CDR3 region is CASRSGQGGKTEAFF. The CDR3 nucleotides are TGTGCCAGCAGATCCGGACAGGGAGGGAAAACTGAAGCTTTCTTT. The full variable domain, its missing parts supplied by reference TRBV28 and TRBJ1-1, is DVKVTQSSRYLVKRTGEKVFLECVQDMDHENMFWYRQDPGLGLRLIYFSYDVKMKEKGDIPEGYSVSREKKERFSLILESASTNQTSMYLCASRSGQGGKTEAFFGQGTRLTVV.

This chain joins TRBV20-1 and TRBJ2-7; either TRBD1 or TRBD2 may fit D (5 bases each). Trimming pared 6 bases from V and 0 bases from J, leaving 9 bases between. The CDR3 has 12 amino acids. Germline V gene lookup returns CDR1 DFQATT and CDR2 SNEGSKA (reference sequence). CDR3 protein: CSAGTFSYEQYF. CDR3 DNA: TGCAGTGCAGGGACCTTCTCCTACGAGCAGTACTTC.

This rearrangement joins TRBV6-5 to TRBJ2-6, with D possibly being TRBD1 (6 bases). Trimming shortened V by 2 bases and J by 0 bases, and 11 bases separated the two germline ends. The CDR3 sequence is 17 residues long. Germline V gives CDR1 MNHEY, CDR2 SVGAGI. This chain's CDR3 is CASSYGQGNSGANVLTF. The CDR3 nucleotides are TGTGCCAGCAGTTACGGTCAGGGGAACTCTGGGGCCAACGTCCTGACTTTC.

CDR3 amino acids: CASSLPGRARNEQFF. DNA for the CDR3: TGTGCCAGCAGTTTACCCGGGAGGGCCAGAAATGAGCAGTTCTTC. The chain carries TRBV27 and TRBJ2-1; TRBD2 aligns across 8 bases. From germline, CDR1 is MNHEY and CDR2 SMNVEV (reference sequence). The ends lost 2 bases at V and 7 bases at J; junction bases unmatched: 7. The CDR3 is made up of 15 amino acids.